These 26 T cell receptor beta chains originate from one sample sequenced in a study of cytomegalovirus exposure and HLA in healthy donors. In the PCR, 60 Vbeta and 13 Jbeta primers were used. The method was immunoSEQ multiplex PCR; TCRdb's version includes in-frame clones alone and lacks a portion of them. The data hold roughly 200,000 clones, with around 76% observed a single time. The specimen sequenced was PBMCs. The receptor set was obtained from a man between 18 and 29 years old in good health and CMV-seronegative.

V is TRBV27 and J is TRBJ2-1; the D is unclear. The V end lost 4 bases, the J end lost 6 bases, and 10 bases lay between the germline ends. This CDR3 comprises 13 residues. CDR1 is MNHEY and CDR2 is SMNVEV in the germline V gene (reference sequence). CDR3 residues: CASSSGGFNEQFF. CDR3 sequence (DNA): TGTGCCAGCAGTTCTGGTGGCTTCAATGAGCAGTTCTTC.

This rearrangement joins TRBV15 to TRBJ1-2, with a weak D call TRBD1 (5 bases). CDR1 LNHNV and CDR2 YYDKDF come from the germline V gene (reference sequence). V lost 1 base and J 0 bases, leaving 9 bases between the germline ends. The CDR3 consists of 15 residues. The CDR3 spells CATSRGTSSNYGYTF. As DNA, the CDR3 is TGTGCCACCAGCAGAGGGACAAGTTCTAACTATGGCTACACCTTC.

The V and J genes are TRBV7-9 and TRBJ1-1; TRBD1 might be the D (6 bases). Trimming removed 3 bases from V and 5 bases from J, with 10 bases in between. The CDR3 covers 13 residues. CDR1 SEHNR and CDR2 FQNEAQ come from the germline V gene (reference sequence). The CDR3 nucleotides read TGTGCCAGCAGCTTCGAGGGGGGGACTGAAGCTTTCTTT. Its translation: CASSFEGGTEAFF.

The V gene is TRBV28, the J gene TRBJ2-3; 7 bases agree with TRBD2. Germline CDR1 is MDHEN and CDR2 is SYDVKM. V lost 6 bases to trimming and J lost 0 bases; unmatched junction nucleotides: 6. The length of the CDR3 is 15 residues. The CDR3 spells CASSGGGTSTDTQYF. CDR3 bases: TGTGCCAGCAGCGGGGGAGGGACTAGCACAGATACGCAGTATTTT.

The chain links TRBV5-6 to TRBJ1-5; a weak D match, TRBD1 (6 bases). V lost 4 bases to trimming and J lost 3 bases, with 14 bases between them. CDR3 length equals 15 residues. Germline lookup yields CDR1 SGHDT and CDR2 YYEEEE. CDR3: CASSPAGTNNQPQHF. DNA of the CDR3: TGTGCCAGCAGCCCAGCCGGGACAAACAATCAGCCCCAGCATTTT.

Only one count was recorded for this clone. The chain joins TRBV19 to TRBJ2-5; 7 nucleotides agree with TRBD2. With 0 bases clipped from V and 4 bases from J, the junction kept 2 bases outside the gene matches. Germline V gene lookup returns CDR1 LNHDA and CDR2 SQIVND (reference sequence). The CDR3 extends over 14 amino acids. The CDR3 sequence: CASSIDGLVETQYF. CDR3 in DNA: TGTGCCAGTAGTATAGATGGACTAGTAGAGACCCAGTACTTC.

A few counts support this clone. The chain combines TRBV28 with TRBJ2-7; the D gene is possibly TRBD2 (5 bases). CDR1 is MDHEN and CDR2 is SYDVKM in the germline V gene. The CDR3 runs to 15 residues. V was clipped by 6 bases and J by 2 bases, with 17 bases between them. In nucleotides, the CDR3 is TGTGCCAGCAGCTCCGGGAACGGGGTCACCTACGAGCAGTACTTC. It translates to CASSSGNGVTYEQYF.

The rearrangement uses TRBV6-1 and TRBJ2-5, with TRBD2 matching over 10 bases. Germline CDR1 and CDR2: MNHNS and SASEGT. V shed 4 bases and J 4 bases; nucleotides not matched to a gene: 6. The CDR3 totals 15 residues. For the CDR3, the DNA is TGTGCCAGCAGTGTCCTAGCGGGAGACCTAGAGACCCAGTACTTC. Translating gives CASSVLAGDLETQYF.

The chain combines TRBV5-1 with TRBJ2-5; D is uncertain. Trimming took 0 bases from V and 4 from J, leaving 7 bases between them. The CDR3 has 13 amino acids. The germline V gene has CDR1 SGHRS and CDR2 YFSETQ. CDR3 amino acids: CASSLAHGETQYF. In DNA form, the CDR3 reads TGCGCCAGCAGCTTGGCCCACGGAGAGACCCAGTACTTC.

V gene TRBV21-1 combines with J gene TRBJ1-5; no check of the table's D call, TRBD1, against the DNA was made. TRBV21-1 is shown as a pseudogene. The CDR3 totals 17 residues. The CDR3 is CASSKAQDRGHNQPQHF. In DNA form, the CDR3 reads TGTGCCAGCAGCAAAGCTCAAGACAGGGGCCACAATCAGCCCCAGCATTTT.

This chain links TRBV29-1 with TRBJ2-5, with D perhaps TRBD2 (5 bases). The CDR3 length is 13 residues. Germline CDR1 and CDR2: SQVTM and ANQGSEA. The ends were cut back, 4 bases at V and 5 bases at J, with 14 bases in the middle. CDR3 protein: CSVGGPVGETQYF. DNA for the CDR3: TGCAGCGTTGGAGGGCCCGTGGGGGAGACCCAGTACTTC.

This clone was observed a handful of times. The V call is TRBV2, the J call TRBJ2-7, with a tentative D call TRBD2 (6 bases). The CDR3 has 12 amino acids. V was clipped by 5 bases and J by 13 bases, with 18 bases between them. CDR1 is SNHLY, CDR2 FYNNEI, per germline. CDR3 in DNA: TGTGCCAGCAGTCGGGGGAGAGAGGGCAGATACTTC. Its protein is CASSRGREGRYF.

This clone occurred a few times. V is TRBV7-2 and J is TRBJ2-6; possible D gene TRBD1, 6 bases. The CDR3 length is 16 residues. CDR1 is SGHTA and CDR2 is FQGNSA in the germline V gene. V was shortened by 2 bases and J by 2 bases, with 10 bases between the two germline ends. This CDR3 reads CASSLTGTAGANVLTF. DNA for the CDR3: TGTGCCAGCAGCTTAACAGGGACCGCTGGGGCCAACGTCCTGACTTTC.

The chain recombines TRBV2 with TRBJ1-1; 7 bases align to TRBD1. The CDR3 is 13 residues long. V gave up 8 bases and J gave up 3 bases; unmatched junction bases: 6. CDR1 and CDR2 from the germline V gene are SNHLY and FYNNEI. CDR3 in amino acids: CASRRQGDTEAFF. DNA of the CDR3: TGTGCCAGCCGGAGACAGGGTGACACTGAAGCTTTCTTT.

The rearrangement joins TRBV27 to TRBJ2-3; weak D call: TRBD1 (5 bases). Trimming stripped 11 bases from V and 7 bases from J, with 16 bases between. Germline-derived CDR1 and CDR2 are MNHEY and SMNVEV (reference sequence). This CDR3 comprises 12 residues. The CDR3 reads CALGPRVYTQYF. The CDR3 DNA is TGTGCCTTGGGGCCGCGAGTATATACGCAGTATTTT.

The gene calls are TRBV25-1 and TRBJ1-4; a weak D match, TRBD1 (5 bases). Looked up from germline, CDR1 is MGHDK and CDR2 is SYGVNS. Trimming removed 8 bases from V and 0 bases from J, with 10 bases in between. CDR3 length: 14 residues. In nucleotides, the CDR3 is TGTGCCAGCGGAGGAGGGGCAACTAATGAAAAACTGTTTTTT. Protein: CASGGGATNEKLFF.

This chain connects TRBV27 to TRBJ2-1; D might be TRBD2 (6 bases). CDR3 size: 15 residues. V was pared by 2 bases and J by 0 bases, with 8 bases between. The germline gives CDR1 MNHEY, CDR2 SMNVEV (reference sequence). In DNA form, the CDR3 reads TGTGCCAGCAGTTTAGACGGGAGCTCCTACAATGAGCAGTTCTTC. Its translation: CASSLDGSSYNEQFF.

The chain is built from TRBV28 and TRBJ2-1, with 8 nucleotides matching TRBD2. The CDR3 is 14 residues long. Germline V lookup: CDR1 MDHEN, CDR2 SYDVKM. J gave up 9 bases and V 4 bases, and 8 bases lay outside the gene matches. The CDR3 nucleotides read TGTGCCAGCAGTTCGTCGGGACTAGGGGGTGAGCAGTTCTTC. This translates into CASSSSGLGGEQFF.

This chain links TRBV25-1 with TRBJ1-2; the D gene is possibly TRBD1 (5 bases). Per the germline V gene, CDR1 is MGHDK and CDR2 is SYGVNS. The CDR3 runs to 13 residues. Trimming left V 6 bases short and J 5 bases short, with 13 bases between. CDR3 DNA sequence: TGTGCCAGCAGACTGGGCGGGGGGTATGGCTACACCTTC. Translating it yields CASRLGGGYGYTF.

V is TRBV5-6 and J is TRBJ2-1; D remains ambiguous. CDR1 and CDR2 from the germline V gene are SGHDT and YYEEEE. The CDR3 runs 13 residues. V was clipped by 4 bases and J by 6 bases, with 11 bases between them. The CDR3: CASSGRFANEQFF. Here the CDR3 DNA reads TGTGCCAGCAGCGGCCGCTTCGCCAATGAGCAGTTCTTC.

V is TRBV5-1 and J is TRBJ2-7; 7 bases align to TRBD1. The CDR3 is 13 residues long. From germline, CDR1 is SGHRS and CDR2 YFSETQ. Unmatched junction bases numbered 7, after V lost 5 bases and J lost 5 bases. Written as DNA, the CDR3 is TGCGCCAGCAGTCAGACAGGGTCAAACGAGCAGTACTTC. Its protein product is CASSQTGSNEQYF.

This clone was picked up a small number of times. The J gene is TRBJ1-5, the V gene TRBV5-1; D unclear. This CDR3 is 13 amino acids long. Trimming shortened V by 1 base and J by 1 base, and 3 bases separated the two germline ends. CDR1 is SGHRS, CDR2 YFSETQ, per germline. CDR3 in DNA: TGCGCCAGCAGCTTGAGCAGCAATCAGCCCCAGCATTTT. It is translated as CASSLSSNQPQHF.

The chain recombines TRBV18 with TRBJ2-6; the match to TRBD1 covers 7 bases. The CDR3 is 16 amino acids. CDR1 is KGHSH and CDR2 is LQKENI in the germline V gene. V lost 2 bases, J lost 4 bases, and 5 bases stayed unmatched. CDR3 loop: CASSPGTGAGANVLTF. CDR3 DNA sequence: TGTGCCAGCTCACCAGGAACAGGGGCCGGGGCCAACGTCCTGACTTTC. Full variable domain (outside the CDR3, taken from reference TRBV18 and TRBJ2-6): NAGVMQNPRHLVRRRGQEARLRCSPMKGHSHVYWYRQLPEEGLKFMVYLQKENIIDESGMPKERFSAEFPKEGPSILRIQQVVRGDSAAYFCASSPGTGAGANVLTFGAGSRLTVL.

The V gene is TRBV18, the J gene TRBJ1-4; D remains unclear. V was pared by 2 bases and J by 7 bases, with 5 bases between. The germline V gene has CDR1 KGHSH and CDR2 LQKENI. The CDR3 loop spans 12 amino acids. The CDR3 spells CASSPFGEKLFF. CDR3 nucleotide sequence: TGTGCCAGCTCACCATTCGGTGAAAAACTGTTTTTT.

The rearrangement joins TRBV5-1 to TRBJ2-3; tentatively, D is TRBD2 (6 bases). This CDR3 region has 13 residues. Looked up from germline, CDR1 is SGHRS and CDR2 is YFSETQ. Trimming cost V 1 base and J 4 bases, with 7 bases left between them. The chain's CDR3 is CASSLPGADTQYF. The CDR3 DNA reads as TGCGCCAGCAGCTTGCCGGGGGCAGATACGCAGTATTTT.

This clone was observed a few times. This rearrangement joins TRBV7-9 to TRBJ1-2; 9 nucleotides match TRBD1. This CDR3 is 13 amino acids long. V gave up 5 bases and J gave up 10 bases; unmatched junction bases: 8. The germline V gene encodes CDR1 SEHNR and CDR2 FQNEAQ (reference sequence). This chain's CDR3 is CASSGRTGEDYTF. The CDR3 DNA is TGTGCCAGCAGCGGACGGACAGGGGAGGACTACACCTTC.